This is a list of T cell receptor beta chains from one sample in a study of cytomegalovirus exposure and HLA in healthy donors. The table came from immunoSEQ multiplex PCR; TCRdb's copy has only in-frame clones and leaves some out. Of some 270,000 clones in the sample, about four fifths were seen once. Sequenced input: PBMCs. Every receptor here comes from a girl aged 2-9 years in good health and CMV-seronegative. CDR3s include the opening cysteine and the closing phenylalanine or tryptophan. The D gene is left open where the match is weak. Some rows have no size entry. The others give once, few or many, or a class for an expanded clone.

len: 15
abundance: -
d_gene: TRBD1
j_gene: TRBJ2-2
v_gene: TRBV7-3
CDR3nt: TGTGCCAGCAGCCCCTTAGAGACAGGGCCCGGGGAGCTGTTTTTT
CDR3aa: CASSPLETGPGELFF

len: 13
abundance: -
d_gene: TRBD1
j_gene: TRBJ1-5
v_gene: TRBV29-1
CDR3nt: TGCAGCGTTGGGACAGGGGTGGATCAGCCCCAGCATTTT
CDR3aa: CSVGTGVDQPQHF

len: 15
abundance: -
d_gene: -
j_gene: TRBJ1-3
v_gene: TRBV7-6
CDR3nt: TGTGCCAGCAGCTTAGGCGGGAGCTCTGGAAACACCATATATTTT
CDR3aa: CASSLGGSSGNTIYF

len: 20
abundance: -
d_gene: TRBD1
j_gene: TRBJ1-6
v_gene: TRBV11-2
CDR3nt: TGTGCCAGCAGCTTAGATGGGGCGGGGACAGGGGACCCGAGTAATTCACCCCTCCACTTT
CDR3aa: CASSLDGAGTGDPSNSPLHF

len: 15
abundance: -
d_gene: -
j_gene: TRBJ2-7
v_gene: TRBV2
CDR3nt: TGTGCCAGCTCTGAGGGCTGGCCCAGCTCCTACGAGCAGTACTTC
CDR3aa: CASSEGWPSSYEQYF

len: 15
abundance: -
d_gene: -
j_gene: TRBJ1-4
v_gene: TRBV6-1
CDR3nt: TGTGCCAGCAGCTATATGACAGGAGCTAATGAAAAACTGTTTTTT
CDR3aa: CASSYMTGANEKLFF

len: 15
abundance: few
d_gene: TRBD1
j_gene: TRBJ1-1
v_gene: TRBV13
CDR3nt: TGTGCCAGCAGCGATACGGACAGGGGTTCGGCTGAAGCTTTCTTT
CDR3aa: CASSDTDRGSAEAFF

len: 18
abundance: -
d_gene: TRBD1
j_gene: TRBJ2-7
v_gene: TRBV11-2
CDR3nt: TGTGCCAGCAGTCGAATAGGACAGGGCCCGTTTGTAACCTACGAGCAGTACTTC
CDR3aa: CASSRIGQGPFVTYEQYF

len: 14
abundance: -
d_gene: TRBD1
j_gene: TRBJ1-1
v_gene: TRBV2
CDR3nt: TGTGCCAGCGGCGGGACAGGGGTAAACACTGAAGCTTTCTTT
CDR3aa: CASGGTGVNTEAFF

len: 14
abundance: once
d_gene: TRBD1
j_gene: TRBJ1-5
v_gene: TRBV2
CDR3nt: TGTGCCAGCAGCGAGAGGACAGGACCCCATTCCCAGCATTTT
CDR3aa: CASSERTGPHSQHF

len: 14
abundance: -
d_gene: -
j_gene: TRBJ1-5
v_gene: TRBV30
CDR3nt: TGTGCCTGGAGTGATGACTGGAGTAATCAGCCCCAGCATTTT
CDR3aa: CAWSDDWSNQPQHF

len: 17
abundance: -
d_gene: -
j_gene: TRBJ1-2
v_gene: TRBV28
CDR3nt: TGTGCCAGCAGTTTAATCCCGCAGGGCGGAAGAGACTATGGCTACACCTTC
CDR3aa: CASSLIPQGGRDYGYTF

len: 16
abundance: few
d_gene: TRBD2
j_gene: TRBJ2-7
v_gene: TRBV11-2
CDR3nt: TGTGCCAGCAGCTTAAGACTAGCGGGAGGGGCCTACGAGCAGTACTTC
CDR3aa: CASSLRLAGGAYEQYF

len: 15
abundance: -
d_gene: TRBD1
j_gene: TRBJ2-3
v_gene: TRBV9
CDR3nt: TGTGCCAGCAGCGTAGAGGGACAGGGCACAGATACGCAGTATTTT
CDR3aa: CASSVEGQGTDTQYF

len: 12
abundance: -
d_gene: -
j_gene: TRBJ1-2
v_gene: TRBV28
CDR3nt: TGTGCCAGCAGTCCACAGGGCTTTGGCTACACCTTC
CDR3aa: CASSPQGFGYTF

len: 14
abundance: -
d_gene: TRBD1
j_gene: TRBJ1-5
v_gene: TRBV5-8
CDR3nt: TGTGCCAGCAGCTGGACAGGAGCCAATCAGCCCCAGCATTTT
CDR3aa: CASSWTGANQPQHF

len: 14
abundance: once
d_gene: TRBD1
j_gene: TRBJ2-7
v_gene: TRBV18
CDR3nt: TGTGCCAGCTCACCCGGGACAGGGGGTGGCGAGCAGTACTTC
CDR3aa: CASSPGTGGGEQYF

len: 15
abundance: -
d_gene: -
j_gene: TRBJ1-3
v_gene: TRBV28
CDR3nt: TGTGCCAGCCTCCAGGGAGGGAGTGCTGGAAACACCATATATTTT
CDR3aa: CASLQGGSAGNTIYF

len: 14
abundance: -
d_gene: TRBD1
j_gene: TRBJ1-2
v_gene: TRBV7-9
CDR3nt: TGTGCCAGCAGCTTAGCGAACAGGGGAGATGGCTACACCTTC
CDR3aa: CASSLANRGDGYTF

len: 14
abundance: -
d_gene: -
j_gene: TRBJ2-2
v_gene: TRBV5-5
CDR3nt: TGTGCCAGCAGCTTTATGACAGCGACCGGGGAGCTGTTTTTT
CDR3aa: CASSFMTATGELFF

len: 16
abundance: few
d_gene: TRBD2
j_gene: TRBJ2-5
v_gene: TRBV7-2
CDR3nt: TGTGCCAGCAGCTGGGCCAGCGGGAGCGAGGGAGAGACCCAGTACTTC
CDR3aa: CASSWASGSEGETQYF

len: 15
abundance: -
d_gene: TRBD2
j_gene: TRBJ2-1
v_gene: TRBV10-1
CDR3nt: TGCGCCAGTCGCTGGACTAGCGGGAAATACAATGAGCAGTTCTTC
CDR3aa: CASRWTSGKYNEQFF

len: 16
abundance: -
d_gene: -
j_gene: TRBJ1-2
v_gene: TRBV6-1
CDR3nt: TGTGCCAGCAGTGAAGCGGGCCACAATACGTGGTATGGCTACACCTTC
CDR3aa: CASSEAGHNTWYGYTF

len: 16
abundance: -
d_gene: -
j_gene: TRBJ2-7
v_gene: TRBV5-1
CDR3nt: TGCGCCAGCAGCTTGGGCGGTGTAGGGGAAAGCAACGAGCAGTACTTC
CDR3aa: CASSLGGVGESNEQYF

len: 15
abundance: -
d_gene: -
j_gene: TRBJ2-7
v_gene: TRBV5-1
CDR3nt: TGCGCCAGCAGCGCCGGGTCGGTAGTTCCCTACGAGCAGTACTTC
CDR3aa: CASSAGSVVPYEQYF

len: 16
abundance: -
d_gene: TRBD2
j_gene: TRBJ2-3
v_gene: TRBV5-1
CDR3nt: TGCGCCAGCAGCCCTACTAGCGGGGGGGCTACAGATACGCAGTATTTT
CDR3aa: CASSPTSGGATDTQYF

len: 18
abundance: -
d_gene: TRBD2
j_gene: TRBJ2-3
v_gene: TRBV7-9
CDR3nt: TGTTCCAGCAGCTATTCTAGCGGGAGGGCCGGGAGCACAGATACGCAGTATTTT
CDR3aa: CSSSYSSGRAGSTDTQYF